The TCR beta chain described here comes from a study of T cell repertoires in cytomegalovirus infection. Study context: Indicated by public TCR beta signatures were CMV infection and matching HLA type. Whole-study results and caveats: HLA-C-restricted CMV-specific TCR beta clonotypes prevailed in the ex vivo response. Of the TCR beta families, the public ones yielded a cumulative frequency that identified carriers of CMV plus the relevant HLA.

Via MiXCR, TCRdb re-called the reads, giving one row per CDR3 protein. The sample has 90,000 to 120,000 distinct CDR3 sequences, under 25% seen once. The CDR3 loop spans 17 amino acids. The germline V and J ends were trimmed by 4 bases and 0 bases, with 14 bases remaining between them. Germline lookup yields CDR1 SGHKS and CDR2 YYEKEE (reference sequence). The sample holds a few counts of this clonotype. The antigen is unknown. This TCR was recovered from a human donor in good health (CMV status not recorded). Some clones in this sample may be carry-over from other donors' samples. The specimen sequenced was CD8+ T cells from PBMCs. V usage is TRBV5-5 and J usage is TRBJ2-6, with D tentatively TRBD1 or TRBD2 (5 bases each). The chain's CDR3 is CASSPGRGSSGANVLTF. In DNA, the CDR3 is TGTGCCAGCAGCCCGGGACGGGGATCCTCTGGGGCCAACGTCCTGACTTTC.